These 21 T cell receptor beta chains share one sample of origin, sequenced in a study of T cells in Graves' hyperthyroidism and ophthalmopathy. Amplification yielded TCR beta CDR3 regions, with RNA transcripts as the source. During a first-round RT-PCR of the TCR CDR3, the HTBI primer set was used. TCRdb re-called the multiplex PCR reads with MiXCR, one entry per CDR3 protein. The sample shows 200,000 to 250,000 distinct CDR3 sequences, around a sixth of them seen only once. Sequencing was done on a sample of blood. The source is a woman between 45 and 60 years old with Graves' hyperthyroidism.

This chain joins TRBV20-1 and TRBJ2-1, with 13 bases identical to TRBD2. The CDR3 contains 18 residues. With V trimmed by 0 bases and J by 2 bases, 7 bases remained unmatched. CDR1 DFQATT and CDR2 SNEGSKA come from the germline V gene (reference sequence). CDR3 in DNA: TGCAGTGCTAGAGATGCGGGACTAGCGGGGAGCCCCTACAATGAGCAGTTCTTC. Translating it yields CSARDAGLAGSPYNEQFF.

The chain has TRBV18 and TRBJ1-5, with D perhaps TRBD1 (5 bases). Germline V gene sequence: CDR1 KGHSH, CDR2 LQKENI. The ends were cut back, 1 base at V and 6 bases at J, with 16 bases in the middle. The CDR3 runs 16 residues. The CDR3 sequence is CASSPRGVGLFQPQHF. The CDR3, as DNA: TGTGCCAGCTCACCACGGGGAGTGGGACTCTTTCAGCCCCAGCATTTT.

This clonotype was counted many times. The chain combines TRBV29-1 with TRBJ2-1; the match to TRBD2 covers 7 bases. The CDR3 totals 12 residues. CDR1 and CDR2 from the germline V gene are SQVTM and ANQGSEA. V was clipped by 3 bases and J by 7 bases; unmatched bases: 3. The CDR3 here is CSVDLAVNEQFF. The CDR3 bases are TGCAGCGTTGATCTAGCGGTAAATGAGCAGTTCTTC.

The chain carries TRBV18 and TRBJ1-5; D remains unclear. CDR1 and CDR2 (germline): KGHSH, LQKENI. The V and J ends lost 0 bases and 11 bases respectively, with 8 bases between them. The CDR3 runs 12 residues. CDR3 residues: CASSPPGGTQHF. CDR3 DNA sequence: TGTGCCAGCTCACCACCGGGTGGGACCCAGCATTTT.

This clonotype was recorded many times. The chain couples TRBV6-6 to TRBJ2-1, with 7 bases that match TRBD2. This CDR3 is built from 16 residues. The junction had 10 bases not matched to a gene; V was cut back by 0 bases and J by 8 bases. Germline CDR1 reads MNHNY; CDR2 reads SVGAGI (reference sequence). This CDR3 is CASSYSSSGENDEQFF. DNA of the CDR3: TGTGCCAGCAGTTACTCGAGCAGCGGGGAGAACGATGAGCAGTTCTTC.

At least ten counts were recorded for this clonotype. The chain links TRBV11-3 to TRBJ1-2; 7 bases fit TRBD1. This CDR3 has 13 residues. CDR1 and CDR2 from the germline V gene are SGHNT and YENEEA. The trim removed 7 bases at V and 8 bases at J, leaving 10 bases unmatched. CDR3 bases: TGTGCCAGCATGGGACAGCCTGGGAAGGGCTACACCTTC. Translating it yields CASMGQPGKGYTF.

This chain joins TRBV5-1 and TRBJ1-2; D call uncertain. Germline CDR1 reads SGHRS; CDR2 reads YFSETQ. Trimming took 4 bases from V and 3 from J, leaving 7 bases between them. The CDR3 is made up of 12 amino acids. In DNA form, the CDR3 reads TGCGCCAGCAGCCCAGACTACTATGGCTACACCTTC. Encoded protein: CASSPDYYGYTF.

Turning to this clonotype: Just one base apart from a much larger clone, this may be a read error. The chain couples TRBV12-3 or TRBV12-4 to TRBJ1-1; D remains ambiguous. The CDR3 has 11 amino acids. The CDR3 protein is CTSSLRVEAFF. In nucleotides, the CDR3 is TGTACCAGCAGTTTACGGGTTGAAGCTTTCTTT.

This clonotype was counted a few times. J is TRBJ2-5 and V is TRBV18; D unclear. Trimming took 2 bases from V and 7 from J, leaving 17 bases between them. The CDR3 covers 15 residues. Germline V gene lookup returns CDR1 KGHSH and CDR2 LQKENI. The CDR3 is CASSPVQASSGTQYF. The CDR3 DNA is TGTGCCAGCTCACCAGTGCAGGCCTCGTCTGGGACCCAGTACTTC.

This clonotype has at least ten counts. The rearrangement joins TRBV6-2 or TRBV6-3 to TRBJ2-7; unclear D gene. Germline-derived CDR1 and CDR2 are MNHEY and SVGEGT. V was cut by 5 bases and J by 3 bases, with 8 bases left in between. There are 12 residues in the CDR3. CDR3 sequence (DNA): TGTGCCAGCAGTCGAGACGGCTACGAGCAGTACTTC. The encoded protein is CASSRDGYEQYF.

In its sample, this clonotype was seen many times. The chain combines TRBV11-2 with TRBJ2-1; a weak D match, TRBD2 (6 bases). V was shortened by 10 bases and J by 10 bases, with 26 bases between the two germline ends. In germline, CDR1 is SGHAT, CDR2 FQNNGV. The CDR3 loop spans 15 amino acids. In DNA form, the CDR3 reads TGTGCCACCACAATAGGGACTGGACGTGTGGAGGAGCAGTTCTTC. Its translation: CATTIGTGRVEEQFF. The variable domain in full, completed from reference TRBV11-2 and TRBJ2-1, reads EAGVAQSPRYKIIEKRQSVAFWCNPISGHATLYWYQQILGQGPKLLIQFQNNGVVDDSQLPKDRFSAERLKGVDSTLKIQPAKLEDSAVYLCATTIGTGRVEEQFFGPGTRLTVL.

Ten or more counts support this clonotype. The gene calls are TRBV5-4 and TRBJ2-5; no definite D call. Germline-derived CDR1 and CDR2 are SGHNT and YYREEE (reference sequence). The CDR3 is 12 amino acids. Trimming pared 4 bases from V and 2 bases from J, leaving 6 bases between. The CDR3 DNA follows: TGTGCCAGCAGCCTAACACAAGAGACCCAGTACTTC. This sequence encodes CASSLTQETQYF.

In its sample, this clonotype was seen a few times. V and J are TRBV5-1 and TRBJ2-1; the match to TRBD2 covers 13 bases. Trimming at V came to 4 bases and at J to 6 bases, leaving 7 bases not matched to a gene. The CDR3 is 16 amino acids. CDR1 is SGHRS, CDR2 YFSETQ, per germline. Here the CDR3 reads CASSPGLAGFRNEQFF. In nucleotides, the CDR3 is TGCGCCAGCAGCCCGGGACTAGCGGGATTTCGCAATGAGCAGTTCTTC.

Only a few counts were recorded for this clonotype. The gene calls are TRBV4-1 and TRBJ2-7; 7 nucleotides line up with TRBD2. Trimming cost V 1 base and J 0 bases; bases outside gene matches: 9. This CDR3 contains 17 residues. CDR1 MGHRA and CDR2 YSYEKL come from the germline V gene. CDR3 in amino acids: CASSQGPRSGASYEQYF. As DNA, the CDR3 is TGCGCCAGCAGCCAAGGTCCCAGGAGCGGGGCCTCCTACGAGCAGTACTTC.

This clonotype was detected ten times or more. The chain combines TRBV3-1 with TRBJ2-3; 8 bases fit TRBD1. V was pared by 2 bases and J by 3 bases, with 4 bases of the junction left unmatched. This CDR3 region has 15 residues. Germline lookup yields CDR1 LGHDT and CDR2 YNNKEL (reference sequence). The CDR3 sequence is CASSQLGQGTDTQYF. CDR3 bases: TGTGCCAGCAGCCAACTTGGACAGGGTACAGATACGCAGTATTTT.

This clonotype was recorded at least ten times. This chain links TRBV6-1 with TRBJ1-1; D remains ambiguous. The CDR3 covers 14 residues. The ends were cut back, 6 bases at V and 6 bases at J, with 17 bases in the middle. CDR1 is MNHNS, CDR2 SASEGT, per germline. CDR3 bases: TGTGCCAGCAGCGCTTCGTTTAGGCGCCCTGAAGCTTTCTTT. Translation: CASSASFRRPEAFF.

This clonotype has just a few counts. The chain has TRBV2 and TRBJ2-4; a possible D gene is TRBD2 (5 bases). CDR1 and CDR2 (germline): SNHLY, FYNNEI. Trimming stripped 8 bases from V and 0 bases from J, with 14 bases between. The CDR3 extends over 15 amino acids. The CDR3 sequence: CASGPRTLAKNIQYF. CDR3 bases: TGTGCCAGCGGGCCTCGGACTCTAGCCAAAAACATTCAGTACTTC.

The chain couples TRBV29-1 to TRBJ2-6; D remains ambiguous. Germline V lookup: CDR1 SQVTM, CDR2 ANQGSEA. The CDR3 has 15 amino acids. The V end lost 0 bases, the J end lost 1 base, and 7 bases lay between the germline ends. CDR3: CSVEELKSGANVLTF. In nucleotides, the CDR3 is TGCAGCGTTGAAGAACTCAAGTCTGGGGCCAACGTCCTGACTTTC.

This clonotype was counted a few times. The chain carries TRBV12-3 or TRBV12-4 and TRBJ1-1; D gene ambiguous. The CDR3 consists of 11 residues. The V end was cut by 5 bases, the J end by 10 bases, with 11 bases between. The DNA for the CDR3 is TGTGCCAGCAGTGGCAGTCCTGGAGCTTTCTTT. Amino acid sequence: CASSGSPGAFF.

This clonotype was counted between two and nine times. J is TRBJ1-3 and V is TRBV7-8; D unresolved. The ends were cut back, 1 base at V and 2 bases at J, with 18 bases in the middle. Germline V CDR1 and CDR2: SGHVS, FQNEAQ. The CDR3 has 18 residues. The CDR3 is CASSLDPNRHRAGNTIYF. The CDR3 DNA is TGTGCCAGCAGCTTAGATCCGAATCGACACCGCGCTGGAAACACCATATATTTT. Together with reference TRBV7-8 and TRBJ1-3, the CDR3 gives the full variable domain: GAGVSQSPRYKVAKRGQDVALRCDPISGHVSLFWYQQALGQGPEFLTYFQNEAQLDKSGLPSDRFFAERPEGSVSTLKIQRTQQEDSAVYLCASSLDPNRHRAGNTIYFGEGSWLTVV.

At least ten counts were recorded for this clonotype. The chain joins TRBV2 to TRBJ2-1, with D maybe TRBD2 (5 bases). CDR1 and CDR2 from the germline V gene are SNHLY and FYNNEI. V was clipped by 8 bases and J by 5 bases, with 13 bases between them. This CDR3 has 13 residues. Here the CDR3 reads CASGERVNNEQFF. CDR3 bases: TGTGCCAGCGGGGAGCGCGTGAACAATGAGCAGTTCTTC.